The clone carrying this TCR beta chain turned up a few times. What it binds is unknown. The data belong to a study of blood T cells in healthy people across ages. Study conclusions and caveats: The donors' CMV status was not determined, possibly confounding changes in expanded clonotypes. The percentage of naive T cells correlated strongly with TCR beta diversity.

The authors ran a second PCR of roughly 6 to 11 cycles using a sample-barcoded 5' primer and a J-beta primer mix. Each cDNA molecule was tagged by a template-switch adaptor with 12 random nucleotides. From each sample, at least 2.5 million paired-end reads containing CDR3 were obtained. MiXCR, applied by TCRdb to the 5' RACE reads, yields one record per CDR3 protein. The sample includes 850,000 to 950,000 distinct CDR3 sequences, roughly 26% of them seen just once. The CDR3 totals 14 residues. Germline-derived CDR1 and CDR2 are DFQATT and SNEGSKA (reference sequence). The ends were cut back, 4 bases at V and 7 bases at J, with 14 bases in the middle.

This chain joins TRBV20-1 and TRBJ1-6; the D gene is possibly TRBD1 (5 bases). The source is a woman of 80 years or more in good health. The sequenced material came from blood. In DNA, the CDR3 is TGCAGTGCTACAGGGCAATTGGCGAATTCACCCCTCCACTTT. Protein sequence: CSATGQLANSPLHF.